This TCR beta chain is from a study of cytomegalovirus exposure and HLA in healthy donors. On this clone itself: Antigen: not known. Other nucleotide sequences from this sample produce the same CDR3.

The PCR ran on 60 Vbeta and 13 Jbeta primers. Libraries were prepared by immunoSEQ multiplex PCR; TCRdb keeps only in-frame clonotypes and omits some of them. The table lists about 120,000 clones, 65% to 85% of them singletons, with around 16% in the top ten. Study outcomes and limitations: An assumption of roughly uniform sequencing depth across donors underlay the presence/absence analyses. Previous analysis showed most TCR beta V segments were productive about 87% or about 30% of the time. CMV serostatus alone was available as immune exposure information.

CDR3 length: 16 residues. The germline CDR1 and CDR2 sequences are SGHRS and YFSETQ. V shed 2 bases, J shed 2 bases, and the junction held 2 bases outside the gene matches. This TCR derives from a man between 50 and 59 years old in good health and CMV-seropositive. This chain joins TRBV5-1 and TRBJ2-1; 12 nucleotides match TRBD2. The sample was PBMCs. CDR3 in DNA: TGCGCCAGCAGCTTTACTAGCGGGAGGACCTACAATGAGCAGTTCTTC. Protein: CASSFTSGRTYNEQFF.